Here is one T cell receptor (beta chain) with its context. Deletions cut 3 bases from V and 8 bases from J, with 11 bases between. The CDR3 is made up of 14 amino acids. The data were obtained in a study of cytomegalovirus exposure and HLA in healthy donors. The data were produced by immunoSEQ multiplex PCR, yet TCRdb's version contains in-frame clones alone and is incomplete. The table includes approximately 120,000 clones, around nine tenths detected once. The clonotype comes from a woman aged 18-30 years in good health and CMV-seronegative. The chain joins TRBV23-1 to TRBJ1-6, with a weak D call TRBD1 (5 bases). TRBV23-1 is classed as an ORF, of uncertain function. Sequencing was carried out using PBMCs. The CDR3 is CASSHIREDSPLHF. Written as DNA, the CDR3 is TGCGCCAGCAGTCATATCAGGGAGGATTCACCCCTCCACTTT.